A selection of T cell receptor beta chains follows, all from one sample in a study of cytomegalovirus exposure and HLA in healthy donors. Sequencing was performed with immunoSEQ multiplex PCR; in TCRdb, only in-frame clones are kept and a portion is missing. The sample lists about 230,000 clones; about 85% were seen once. Sequencing was done on a sample of PBMCs. These receptors were obtained from a girl aged 2 to 10 in good health and CMV-seronegative. Both conserved end residues are trimmed from each CDR3.

v_gene: TRBV6-1; j_gene: TRBJ2-5; CDR3aa: ASSERPSQETQY
v_gene: TRBV6-5; j_gene: TRBJ1-6; CDR3aa: ASSSEGGSGSPLH
v_gene: TRBV6-5; j_gene: TRBJ1-5; CDR3aa: ASSRSGQGNQPQH
v_gene: TRBV9; j_gene: TRBJ2-3; CDR3aa: ASSVGPGGRTDTQY
v_gene: TRBV19; j_gene: TRBJ2-6; CDR3aa: ASSSGQGFSGANVLT
v_gene: TRBV18; j_gene: TRBJ2-7; CDR3aa: ASSATSTEQY
v_gene: TRBV7-9; j_gene: TRBJ2-1; CDR3aa: ASSSDRGNYNEQF
v_gene: TRBV29-1; j_gene: TRBJ1-1; CDR3aa: SVGQKNTEAF
v_gene: TRBV29-1; j_gene: TRBJ1-1; CDR3aa: SVRQGLNTEAF
v_gene: TRBV6-1; j_gene: TRBJ2-2; CDR3aa: ASTGLAGPGELF
v_gene: TRBV11-1; j_gene: TRBJ2-3; CDR3aa: ASSLVSGTSTDTQY